Shown below are 25 T cell receptor beta chains from a single sample sequenced in a study of OX40 agonist ivuxolimab in advanced cancers. Data came from immunoSEQ multiplex PCR; TCRdb stores just in-frame clones and leaves some out. This repertoire shows tens of thousands of clones, 70% to 90% found once; its top ten account for around 25%. Sequenced material: CD4+ or CD8+ T cells sorted from blood, taken in a trial of the OX40 agonist ivuxolimab. The receptors shown here come from an adult with an advanced solid tumor such as melanoma, head and neck, liver or kidney cancer.

The rearrangement links TRBV4-2 to TRBJ2-7; D uncertain. The CDR3 extends over 13 amino acids. V lost 1 base, J lost 3 bases, and 7 bases lay in between. The V gene's germline CDR1 is LGHNA and CDR2 YNFKEQ. CDR3 region: CASSQGDGYEQYF. DNA of the CDR3: TGTGCCAGCAGCCAAGGGGATGGCTACGAGCAGTACTTC.

The chain recombines TRBV6-5 with TRBJ2-5, with D unresolved. V lost 0 bases and J 1 base, leaving 9 bases between the germline ends. The germline V gene encodes CDR1 MNHEY and CDR2 SVGAGI. This CDR3 spans 15 amino acids. CDR3 region: CASSYSMGFQETQYF. CDR3 nucleotide sequence: TGTGCCAGCAGTTACTCGATGGGATTCCAAGAGACCCAGTACTTC.

V and J are TRBV7-9 and TRBJ2-5; tentatively, D is TRBD2 (6 bases). In germline, CDR1 is SEHNR, CDR2 FQNEAQ (reference sequence). Trimming stripped 4 bases from V and 5 bases from J, with 11 bases between. The CDR3 totals 13 residues. CDR3 sequence (DNA): TGTGCCAGCAGCTGGGAGGAGGGGGAGACCCAGTACTTC. It specifies CASSWEEGETQYF.

The chain has TRBV15 and TRBJ1-1; 9 nucleotides align to TRBD1. J gave up 4 bases and V 11 bases, and 8 bases lay outside the gene matches. Germline V gene sequence: CDR1 LNHNV, CDR2 YYDKDF (reference sequence). This CDR3 comprises 13 residues. CDR3 in amino acids: CAAEQTGGTEAFF. DNA for the CDR3: TGTGCCGCCGAACAGACAGGGGGCACTGAAGCTTTCTTT.

The V call is TRBV30, the J call TRBJ2-5; no definite D call. The CDR3 contains 13 residues. CDR1 and CDR2 from the germline V gene are GTSNPN and SVGIG (reference sequence). Trimming cost V 5 bases and J 7 bases, with 17 bases left between them. CDR3 nucleotides: TGTGCCTGGGACCCCGGGCCTCCGGGGACCCAGTACTTC. It is translated as CAWDPGPPGTQYF.

On this clone itself: One end of the junction does not line up with germline, which may come from a read error. CDR3 loop: CVSLDRGVNGANVLTF. CDR3 bases: TGTGTCAGCCTCGACAGGGGTGTTAATGGGGCCAACGTCCTGACTTTC. V gene TRBV2 combines with J gene TRBJ2-6, with 8 bases aligning to TRBD1. CDR1 is SNHLY, CDR2 FYNNEI, per germline. The CDR3 loop spans 16 amino acids.

This chain joins TRBV19 and TRBJ1-1; no definite D call. The CDR3 is 16 residues long. Between the trimmed V and J ends, which lost 1 base and 2 bases, there was a span of 14 bases. The germline V gene has CDR1 LNHDA and CDR2 SQIVND (reference sequence). As DNA, the CDR3 is TGTGCCAGTAGTATAGCCCCCCGGACGGCTAACACTGAAGCTTTCTTT. Translation gives CASSIAPRTANTEAFF.

The rearrangement links TRBV4-3 to TRBJ2-4; TRBD1 aligns across 9 bases. Germline loops: CDR1 LGHNA, CDR2 YSLEER. V lost 0 bases to trimming and J lost 0 bases; unmatched junction nucleotides: 3. This CDR3 has 17 amino acids. This CDR3 reads CASSQDGTGRAKNIQYF. CDR3 coding DNA: TGCGCCAGCAGCCAAGACGGGACAGGGCGAGCCAAAAACATTCAGTACTTC.

This clone was seen a few times. V is TRBV9 and J is TRBJ2-5; 10 positions agree with TRBD1. This CDR3 has 15 amino acids. V lost 0 bases, J lost 5 bases, and 4 bases stayed unmatched. CDR1 and CDR2 (germline): SGDLS, YYNGEE. The CDR3 DNA sequence: TGTGCCAGCAGCGTAGAGGACAGGGGGGGCGAGACCCAGTACTTC. It yields the protein CASSVEDRGGETQYF.

The rearrangement joins TRBV5-1 to TRBJ2-5, with 8 positions matching TRBD1. The germline CDR1 and CDR2 sequences are SGHRS and YFSETQ. Germline trimming cut 2 bases from V and 5 bases from J; bases unmatched to any gene: 5. This CDR3 spans 14 amino acids. CDR3 nucleotide sequence: TGCGCCAGCAGCTTATCAGGGGGCATGGAGACCCAGTACTTC. Amino acids: CASSLSGGMETQYF.

The chain couples TRBV5-4 to TRBJ1-2; D call uncertain. Germline CDR1 is SGHNT and CDR2 is YYREEE (reference sequence). V lost 2 bases to trimming and J lost 7 bases, with 6 bases between them. There are 11 residues in the CDR3. CDR3 DNA sequence: TGTGCCAGCAGCTTTGGCAGTGGCTACACCTTC. Protein product: CASSFGSGYTF.

The chain combines TRBV27 with TRBJ2-5; D possibly corresponds to TRBD1 (6 bases). The CDR3 has 14 amino acids. Trimming stripped 6 bases from V and 0 bases from J, with 11 bases between. Germline CDR1 reads MNHEY; CDR2 reads SMNVEV (reference sequence). CDR3: CASSQGTDQETQYF. CDR3 DNA: TGTGCCAGCAGCCAGGGGACGGACCAAGAGACCCAGTACTTC.

V gene TRBV6-6 combines with J gene TRBJ1-1, with a possible D match to TRBD1 (6 bases). The CDR3 length is 15 residues. V lost 5 bases, J lost 1 base, and 14 bases lay in between. Per the germline V gene, CDR1 is MNHNY and CDR2 is SVGAGI (reference sequence). CDR3 sequence (DNA): TGTGCCAGCAGTACCCGGGGGGGGCAGAACACTGAAGCTTTCTTT. It encodes CASSTRGGQNTEAFF.

This rearrangement joins TRBV27 to TRBJ1-5; D is undetermined. The CDR3 has 13 residues. V lost 4 bases to trimming and J lost 7 bases, with 11 bases between them. CDR1 and CDR2 from the germline V gene are MNHEY and SMNVEV (reference sequence). The CDR3 here is CASSSDVVQPQHF. The DNA for the CDR3 is TGTGCCAGCAGTTCGGACGTCGTCCAGCCCCAGCATTTT.

The chain recombines TRBV2 with TRBJ2-3; 14 bases map to TRBD2. CDR1 is SNHLY and CDR2 is FYNNEI in the germline V gene. The CDR3 is 15 amino acids. The trim removed 5 bases at V and 6 bases at J, leaving 4 bases unmatched. The DNA of the CDR3 is TGTGCCAGCAGTCCTAGGACTAGCGGGGGGGATACGCAGTATTTT. It encodes CASSPRTSGGDTQYF.

The CDR3 is CAITPRVFGIGYTF. CDR3 coding DNA: TGTGCCATCACCCCCCGGGTCTTCGGAATTGGCTACACCTTC. The V and J genes are TRBV28 and TRBJ1-2; D remains unclear. CDR3 size: 14 residues. Germline V CDR1 and CDR2: MDHEN, SYDVKM. V lost 10 bases and J lost 7, with 22 bases in between.

The gene calls are TRBV7-8 and TRBJ2-3; maybe TRBD2 (5 bases). Germline assignment: CDR1 SGHVS and CDR2 FQNEAQ. Deletions cut 4 bases from V and 11 bases from J, with 13 bases between. The CDR3 contains 12 residues. The CDR3 region is CASSSAGEWQYF. The CDR3 DNA sequence: TGTGCCAGCAGCTCGGCCGGGGAATGGCAGTATTTT.

Of note for this clone: Distinct nucleotide sequences in the sample also encode this CDR3. The chain has TRBV7-9 and TRBJ2-7; 7 bases agree with TRBD1. There are 13 residues in the CDR3. Germline V gene lookup returns CDR1 SEHNR and CDR2 FQNEAQ (reference sequence). V shed 5 bases, J shed 3 bases, and the junction held 4 bases outside the gene matches. The CDR3 sequence is CASSPGQSYEQYF. The CDR3 coding sequence is TGTGCCAGCAGCCCGGGACAGAGCTACGAGCAGTACTTC.

The rearrangement joins TRBV27 to TRBJ1-1; tentative D call: TRBD1 (5 bases). This CDR3 comprises 13 residues. Germline assignment: CDR1 MNHEY and CDR2 SMNVEV (reference sequence). The V and J ends lost 2 bases and 7 bases respectively, with 11 bases between them. CDR3 DNA sequence: TGTGCCAGCAGTTTACGTCCAGGGAGTGAAGCTTTCTTT. It encodes CASSLRPGSEAFF.

The chain combines TRBV29-1 with TRBJ2-5; D is unresolved. The CDR3 sequence is 14 residues long. Trimming removed 5 bases at V and 0 bases at J, with 13 bases between. Germline CDR1 reads SQVTM; CDR2 reads ANQGSEA. Here the CDR3 DNA reads TGCAGCGTTTTGACCATTAGTTACCAAGAGACCCAGTACTTC. Its protein is CSVLTISYQETQYF.

The chain is built from TRBV5-4 and TRBJ1-6; D is unclear. Germline V gene data show CDR1 as SGHNT and CDR2 as YYREEE (reference sequence). V shed 0 bases and J shed 10 bases, with 8 bases lying between them. The CDR3 runs to 13 residues. The CDR3 nucleotides read TGTGCCAGCAGCTTGGGGGGTTTATCACCCCTCCACTTT. It is translated as CASSLGGLSPLHF.

The chain couples TRBV7-9 to TRBJ1-1; maybe TRBD1 (5 bases). Germline loops: CDR1 SEHNR, CDR2 FQNEAQ (reference sequence). V was pared by 4 bases and J by 8 bases, with 14 bases between. This CDR3 is built from 13 residues. CDR3 DNA: TGTGCCAGCAGCTATAAGATGCAGGGAGAAGCTTTCTTT. Protein product: CASSYKMQGEAFF. Full variable domain (outside the CDR3, taken from reference TRBV7-9 and TRBJ1-1): DTGVSQNPRHKITKRGQNVTFRCDPISEHNRLYWYRQTLGQGPEFLTYFQNEAQLEKSRLLSDRFSAERPKGSFSTLEIQRTEQGDSAMYLCASSYKMQGEAFFGQGTRLTVV.

Only one count was recorded for this clone. The rearrangement joins TRBV12-5 to TRBJ1-1; D is possibly TRBD1 (5 bases). Germline values: CDR1 LGHNT, CDR2 FRNRAP. Trimming pared 7 bases from V and 0 bases from J, leaving 12 bases between. CDR3 length: 14 amino acids. CDR3 in DNA: TGTGCTAGTGCTCTGGACACGATGAACACTGAAGCTTTCTTT. Its translation: CASALDTMNTEAFF.

J is TRBJ2-1 and V is TRBV27; 8 bases match TRBD2. Germline V lookup: CDR1 MNHEY, CDR2 SMNVEV (reference sequence). V trimming: 1 base; J trimming: 7 bases; junction bases outside the gene matches: 3. The CDR3 consists of 14 residues. The CDR3 sequence is CASSLLASGNEQFF. For the CDR3, the DNA is TGTGCCAGCAGTTTATTGGCTAGCGGGAATGAGCAGTTCTTC.

This chain connects TRBV5-1 to TRBJ1-2, with D possibly matching TRBD1 (6 bases). Trimming cost V 0 bases and J 4 bases, with 16 bases left between them. This CDR3 spans 16 amino acids. Germline V CDR1 and CDR2: SGHRS, YFSETQ. CDR3 DNA: TGCGCCAGCAGCTTGGATCCGGGGGCGAGAGTCTATGGCTACACCTTC. This codes for CASSLDPGARVYGYTF.